A selection of T cell receptor beta chains follows, all from one sample in a study of spatial heterogeneity in lung cancer. Each CDR3 protein is one row after TCRdb ran MiXCR on the 5' RACE reads. The data hold about 7,000 distinct CDR3 sequences, with approximately 17% observed a single time. Source: lung tumor tissue, taken at surgery. All receptors derive from a female donor with early-stage non-small cell lung cancer. CDR3s include the opening cysteine and the closing phenylalanine or tryptophan. Each record gives: clone size, V gene, J gene, D gene, CDR3 protein, CDR3 DNA. D genes are given only for firm matches. Size tells how often a clone was seen (once, few, many) or the class of an expanded clone, and some rows leave it out.

>few|TRBV5-1|TRBJ2-5|-
CASSFWVQETQYF
TGCGCCAGCAGCTTTTGGGTCCAAGAGACCCAGTACTTC
>-|TRBV6-1|TRBJ2-2|TRBD1
CASKEDRGHTGELFF
TGTGCCAGCAAAGAGGACAGGGGGCATACCGGGGAGCTGTTTTTT
>-|TRBV7-8|TRBJ2-3|TRBD1
CASSLVGQASTDTQYF
TGTGCCAGCAGCTTAGTGGGACAGGCAAGCACAGATACGCAGTATTTT
>medium-sized|TRBV12-3/TRBV12-4|TRBJ2-7|TRBD1
CASSPRQGGKDEQYF
TGTGCCAGCAGCCCAAGACAGGGTGGAAAAGACGAGCAGTACTTC
>-|TRBV28|TRBJ1-5|-
CASTRAQQRGIMSQHF
TGTGCCAGCACTAGGGCCCAACAGCGCGGAATCATGTCCCAGCATTTT
>few|TRBV27|TRBJ1-6|-
CASSDRGGVYSPLHF
TGTGCCAGCAGCGATAGAGGGGGGGTATATTCACCCCTCCACTTT
>-|TRBV20-1|TRBJ2-5|TRBD1
CSASPGQTQETQYF
TGCAGTGCTAGCCCGGGACAGACCCAAGAGACCCAGTACTTC
>few|TRBV6-2/TRBV6-3|TRBJ1-2|-
CASSYSMTDYGYTF
TGTGCCAGCAGTTACTCGATGACAGACTATGGCTACACCTTC
>few|TRBV28|TRBJ1-5|TRBD1
CASSAQTGIISF
TGTGCCAGCAGTGCCCAGACAGGGATAATCAGTTTT
>-|TRBV12-3/TRBV12-4|TRBJ2-3|TRBD1
CASSWDDRGYTDTQYF
TGTGCCAGCAGTTGGGACGACAGGGGATACACAGATACGCAGTATTTT
>-|TRBV6-1|TRBJ1-1|-
CASSDNDFFGAFF
TGTGCCAGCAGCGACAACGATTTCTTTGGAGCTTTCTTT
>few|TRBV7-9|TRBJ2-2|-
CASSLSGTKTITGELFF
TGTGCCAGCAGCTTAAGCGGCACCAAAACCATAACCGGGGAGCTGTTTTTT
>-|TRBV6-6|TRBJ2-2|-
CASSQAGELFF
TGTGCCAGCAGTCAGGCCGGGGAGCTGTTTTTT
>-|TRBV2|TRBJ2-2|-
CASSTQGGNTGELFF
TGTGCCAGCAGTACCCAGGGGGGGAACACCGGGGAGCTGTTTTTT
>large|TRBV11-2|TRBJ2-7|TRBD1
CASEWRQGVGEQYF
TGTGCCAGCGAGTGGCGACAGGGGGTCGGCGAGCAGTACTTC
>few|TRBV4-1|TRBJ1-1|-
CASSVEGGPTEAFF
TGCGCCAGCAGCGTCGAGGGGGGGCCCACTGAAGCTTTCTTT
>medium-sized|TRBV7-2|TRBJ2-7|-
CASSLASGSSYEQYF
TGTGCCAGCAGCTTAGCATCGGGCAGCTCCTACGAGCAGTACTTC
>medium-sized|TRBV6-1|TRBJ2-7|TRBD1
CASSDRGYEQYF
TGTGCCAGCAGTGACAGGGGGTACGAGCAGTACTTC
>-|TRBV20-1|TRBJ2-1|TRBD2
CSARGSLAGGSNEQFF
TGCAGTGCTAGAGGTTCACTAGCGGGGGGGTCCAATGAGCAGTTCTTC
>-|TRBV20-1|TRBJ1-1|TRBD1
CSANRGWNTEAFF
TGCAGTGCTAACAGGGGATGGAACACTGAAGCTTTCTTT
>few|TRBV7-2|TRBJ2-3|-
CASSLQTDTQYF
TGTGCCAGCAGCCTCCAGACAGATACGCAGTATTTT
>-|TRBV7-8|TRBJ2-3|TRBD2
CASSLAPQRGSTDTQYF
TGTGCCAGCAGCTTAGCGCCCCAGCGGGGAAGCACAGATACGCAGTATTTT
>few|TRBV7-2|TRBJ2-5|-
CASSLVQETQYF
TGTGCCAGCAGCTTAGTCCAAGAGACCCAGTACTTC
>medium-sized|TRBV24-1|TRBJ2-1|-
CATSDPGTGYNEQFF
TGTGCCACCAGTGATCCTGGGACTGGCTACAATGAGCAGTTCTTC
>-|TRBV28|TRBJ2-7|TRBD2
CASSQWRGGAYEQYF
TGTGCCAGCAGCCAATGGCGGGGGGGTGCCTACGAGCAGTACTTC
>few|TRBV18|TRBJ2-3|-
CASSPWQGNAGDTQYF
TGTGCCAGCTCACCATGGCAGGGGAATGCTGGAGATACGCAGTATTTT
>-|TRBV20-1|TRBJ2-7|TRBD1
CSARAGQGKTYEQYF
TGCAGTGCTAGGGCCGGACAGGGAAAAACCTACGAGCAGTACTTC
>few|TRBV4-2|TRBJ2-1|-
CASSLQPEGQSSPVF
TGTGCCAGCAGCCTCCAGCCGGAAGGTCAGAGTTCCCCGGTCTTC
>-|TRBV2|TRBJ2-3|TRBD2
CASSELAGGAQYF
TGTGCCAGCAGTGAGTTAGCCGGGGGGGCGCAGTATTTT
>-|TRBV7-8|TRBJ1-4|-
CASSPKTGPVEKLFF
TGTGCCAGCAGCCCGAAGACAGGACCGGTGGAAAAACTGTTTTTT
>medium-sized|TRBV3-1|TRBJ1-2|-
CASSSGQNYGYTF
TGTGCCAGCAGCTCCGGACAGAACTATGGCTACACCTTC
>medium-sized|TRBV20-1|TRBJ2-7|-
CSARDPRKHEQYF
TGCAGTGCTAGAGATCCCAGGAAGCACGAGCAGTACTTC
>-|TRBV6-5|TRBJ1-2|TRBD1
CASSATPGTGASLTSYGYTF
TGTGCCAGCAGCGCAACCCCCGGGACAGGAGCCTCCTTAACCTCTTATGGCTACACCTTC
>few|TRBV6-5|TRBJ1-1|TRBD1
CASSYSKIGGLNTEAFF
TGTGCCAGCAGTTACTCGAAAATAGGGGGCTTGAACACTGAAGCTTTCTTT
>few|TRBV10-2|TRBJ1-1|-
CASRQQDTEAFF
TGCGCCAGCAGACAGCAAGATACTGAAGCTTTCTTT
>-|TRBV20-1|TRBJ1-2|TRBD1
CSARGTGANYGYTF
TGCAGTGCTAGAGGGACAGGGGCTAACTATGGCTACACCTTC
>-|TRBV7-2|TRBJ2-5|-
CASSFGGQPVETQYF
TGTGCCAGCAGCTTCGGGGGACAACCAGTAGAGACCCAGTACTTC
>-|TRBV4-2|TRBJ2-1|-
CASSQDSRAIYNEQFF
TGTGCCAGCAGCCAAGATAGCAGGGCGATCTACAATGAGCAGTTCTTC
>medium-sized|TRBV12-3/TRBV12-4|TRBJ2-5|-
CASSPWGGAGQETQYF
TGTGCCAGCAGCCCTTGGGGGGGGGCCGGCCAAGAGACCCAGTACTTC
>few|TRBV6-5|TRBJ2-5|-
CASRWRGQAQETQYF
TGTGCCAGCAGGTGGAGGGGACAAGCCCAAGAGACCCAGTACTTC
>-|TRBV28|TRBJ1-6|TRBD1
CASSRGTVLLNSPLHF
TGTGCCAGCAGTCGGGGGACAGTACTACTCAATTCACCCCTCCACTTT
>medium-sized|TRBV4-1|TRBJ2-1|-
CASSQHWAGASNEQFF
TGCGCCAGCAGCCAACATTGGGCAGGGGCTAGTAATGAGCAGTTCTTC
>few|TRBV5-1|TRBJ2-7|-
CASSAGTEVLYEQYF
TGCGCCAGCAGCGCCGGGACGGAGGTCCTCTACGAGCAGTACTTC
>few|TRBV7-2|TRBJ2-3|-
CASSLGAATDTQYF
TGTGCCAGCAGCTTAGGGGCAGCCACAGATACGCAGTATTTT
>few|TRBV11-3|TRBJ2-5|TRBD2
CASSPHAGVETQYF
TGTGCCAGCAGCCCCCATGCGGGGGTAGAGACCCAGTACTTC
>few|TRBV28|TRBJ1-4|-
CASSETGTNEKLFF
TGTGCCAGCAGTGAAACAGGGACCAATGAAAAACTGTTTTTT
>large|TRBV6-1|TRBJ2-4|-
CASSGWGGNIQYF
TGTGCCAGCAGTGGATGGGGCGGGAACATTCAGTACTTC
>medium-sized|TRBV3-1|TRBJ1-2|-
CASSLGGKGGYTF
TGTGCCAGCAGCCTGGGAGGAAAGGGCGGCTACACCTTC
>-|TRBV12-3/TRBV12-4|TRBJ1-3|-
CASSFNRGNTIYF
TGTGCCAGCAGTTTCAACAGAGGAAACACCATATATTTT
>large|TRBV20-1|TRBJ2-3|-
CSARVGGAATDTQYF
TGCAGTGCTAGAGTCGGCGGGGCGGCCACAGATACGCAGTATTTT
>-|TRBV6-5|TRBJ2-1|TRBD2
CASSYSSGGNEQFF
TGTGCCAGCAGTTATTCTAGCGGGGGGAATGAGCAGTTCTTC
>-|TRBV29-1|TRBJ2-3|-
CSVQDILGTDTQYF
TGCAGCGTTCAGGACATTTTGGGCACAGATACGCAGTATTTT
>-|TRBV7-2|TRBJ2-3|-
CASSRSGRQDTQYF
TGTGCCAGCAGCCGGAGCGGACGACAAGATACGCAGTATTTT
>-|TRBV12-5|TRBJ1-5|-
CASGFGNNQPQHF
TGTGCTAGTGGTTTCGGGAACAATCAGCCCCAGCATTTT
>-|TRBV4-2|TRBJ1-3|-
CASSQGGVLSRNTIYF
TGTGCCAGCAGCCAAGGGGGGGTCCTCTCGAGAAACACCATATATTTT
>-|TRBV20-1|TRBJ1-1|-
CSASGGTEAFF
TGCAGTGCTAGCGGGGGCACTGAAGCTTTCTTT
>-|TRBV7-2|TRBJ2-7|-
CASSLVVRGNYEQYF
TGTGCCAGCAGCTTAGTGGTCAGGGGCAACTACGAGCAGTACTTC
>-|TRBV15|TRBJ2-5|-
CATSTEGKEETQYF
TGTGCCACCAGCACGGAGGGGAAAGAAGAGACCCAGTACTTC